This TCR beta chain was observed in a study of shared clonotypes between healthy human individuals. The study's findings and limits: Blood was the only sampled material, and tissue repertoires likely differ.

The CDR3 spans 14 residues. CDR1 is MNHEY, CDR2 SVGAGI, per germline. Germline trimming cut 5 bases from V and 6 bases from J; bases unmatched to any gene: 8. Turning to this clone: The antigen is not known.

Measured with immunoSEQ multiplex PCR; TCRdb has only the in-frame clones, and not every one. The table includes approximately 2.5 million clones, roughly 92% detected once. The sequencing sample was made of naive CD4+ T cells sorted from blood. This sample's subset: CD45RA+ positively selected. The clonotype was recovered from a man between 18 and 35 years old in good health. This rearrangement joins TRBV6-5 to TRBJ2-7, with TRBD2 matching over 9 bases. For the CDR3, the DNA is TGTGCCAGCAGTGATAGCGGGAGCCTGGGCGAGCAGTACTTC. It codes for CASSDSGSLGEQYF.